These 32 T cell receptor beta chains were sequenced from one sample in a study of naive and memory T cell subsets (dated by TCRdb to between 2016 and 2019). The paper's findings and limits, for the study overall: A few larger clonotypes were present in naive repertoires, especially CD8 naive repertoires, and these clonotypes were possibly memory cells re-expressing CD45RA.

To prepare the library, UMI-ligation and nested PCR was applied. Sequenced on an Illumina MiSeq. To cover both TRBC1 and TRBC2, the beta constant-region primer consisted of an equimolar mix of two oligonucleotides. Four rounds of PCR were used to amplify ligated cDNA, with nested alpha and beta constant-region primers being used together with the SP2 primer. In TCRdb, the public reads were trimmed at Q25 with fastp and aligned with MiXCR, with productive beta chains retained. Every CDR3 protein is listed once, alongside the most common genes and DNA of its rows. This sample comprises roughly 150,000 distinct CDR3 sequences, about a fifth of them detected only once. Around 0.63% of the sample comes from the top ten. These receptors' targets are unknown. What was sequenced was naive CD8+ T cells from blood. The cell subset or site label of this sample denotes: naive T cells, CD45RA high CD27+. All receptors derive from a human donor in good health.

This clonotype was seen more than once but under ten times. J is TRBJ2-7 and V is TRBV9, with 11 bases matching TRBD2. The CDR3 loop spans 17 amino acids. V was pared by 3 bases and J by 1 base, with 9 bases of the junction left unmatched. CDR1 and CDR2 (germline): SGDLS, YYNGEE. The DNA for the CDR3 is TGTGCCAGCAGCGCCAAACCGGGACTAGCGGTTTCCTACGAGCAGTACTTC. Translation: CASSAKPGLAVSYEQYF.

There are a few counts of this clonotype. The chain joins TRBV28 to TRBJ2-7, with no clear D. The V end lost 3 bases, the J end lost 2 bases, and 8 bases lay between the germline ends. Per the germline V gene, CDR1 is MDHEN and CDR2 is SYDVKM. The CDR3 is 13 residues long. CDR3 sequence: CASSFLMTYEQYF. The CDR3 nucleotides are TGTGCCAGCAGTTTCCTCATGACCTACGAGCAGTACTTC.

This clonotype was seen only a few times. The chain has TRBV7-9 and TRBJ1-4, with D uncertain. CDR1 and CDR2 (germline): SEHNR, FQNEAQ (reference sequence). V gave up 5 bases and J gave up 8 bases, with 9 bases separating them. The CDR3 spans 12 residues. CDR3 sequence: CASSLPSEKLFF. In DNA, the CDR3 is TGTGCCAGCAGCCTCCCGAGCGAAAAACTGTTTTTT.

This rearrangement joins TRBV12-3 or TRBV12-4 to TRBJ2-1; D is perhaps TRBD1 (6 bases). This CDR3 has 14 residues. Trimming stripped 7 bases from V and 2 bases from J, with 12 bases between. The CDR3 nucleotides are TGTGCCAGCACCCCCGGGACAACCTACAATGAGCAGTTCTTC. Protein sequence: CASTPGTTYNEQFF.

This clonotype was seen more than once but under ten times. The chain combines TRBV5-4 with TRBJ1-6, with 7 positions matching TRBD1. This CDR3 region has 15 residues. Looked up from germline, CDR1 is SGHNT and CDR2 is YYREEE (reference sequence). Trimming cost V 4 bases and J 5 bases; bases outside gene matches: 6. The CDR3 coding sequence is TGTGCCAGCAGCCCGACAGGGCCGGATAATTCACCCCTCCACTTT. This encodes CASSPTGPDNSPLHF.

This clonotype turned up a few times. The V and J genes are TRBV11-2 and TRBJ1-2; possibly TRBD1 for D (5 bases). Germline V gene lookup returns CDR1 SGHAT and CDR2 FQNNGV. Trimming took 5 bases from V and 8 from J, leaving 21 bases between them. The CDR3 spans 15 residues. The CDR3 sequence: CASSNLLNGGRGYTF. CDR3 sequence (DNA): TGTGCCAGCAGCAATCTTCTTAACGGGGGGAGAGGCTACACCTTC.

This clonotype turned up a few times. CDR3 region: CAWSPSGRDGYTF. CDR3 nucleotide sequence: TGTGCCTGGAGTCCAAGCGGACGGGATGGCTACACCTTC. This rearrangement joins TRBV30 to TRBJ1-2; D gene unclear. Germline loops: CDR1 GTSNPN, CDR2 SVGIG (reference sequence). The CDR3 runs 13 residues. Trimming took off 2 bases at V and 6 bases at J, with 13 bases between the two ends.

This clonotype was counted between two and nine times. The chain employs TRBV28 and TRBJ2-2, with D possibly being TRBD1 (6 bases). Germline-derived CDR1 and CDR2 are MDHEN and SYDVKM. V lost 3 bases to trimming and J lost 1 base, with 9 bases between them. CDR3 length: 15 residues. CDR3 loop: CASSFPTGNTGELFF. The CDR3 nucleotides are TGTGCCAGCAGTTTCCCGACAGGGAACACCGGGGAGCTGTTTTTT.

Only a few counts were recorded for this clonotype. The chain couples TRBV6-5 to TRBJ1-1, with D tentatively TRBD1 (5 bases). The CDR3 is made up of 15 amino acids. CDR1 is MNHEY, CDR2 SVGAGI, per germline. V was pared by 1 base and J by 0 bases, with 9 bases between. CDR3 nucleotides: TGTGCCAGCAGTTACTACGACAGCCTGAACACTGAAGCTTTCTTT. This codes for CASSYYDSLNTEAFF.

The V gene is TRBV4-1, the J gene TRBJ2-1; 15 bases map to TRBD2. With 6 bases clipped from V and 4 bases from J, the junction kept 7 bases outside the gene matches. The CDR3 runs to 17 residues. Per the germline V gene, CDR1 is MGHRA and CDR2 is YSYEKL. The CDR3, as DNA: TGCGCCAGCAGTCTTCCGGGACTAGCGGGAGGTTACAATGAGCAGTTCTTC. Amino acids: CASSLPGLAGGYNEQFF.

The V call is TRBV6-5, the J call TRBJ2-2; weak D call: TRBD1 (5 bases). This CDR3 has 18 residues. Trimming removed 0 bases at V and 5 bases at J, with 19 bases between. Germline V gene sequence: CDR1 MNHEY, CDR2 SVGAGI. The CDR3 spells CASSYSGQGRLWTGELFF. As DNA, the CDR3 is TGTGCCAGCAGTTACTCAGGCCAGGGCCGACTGTGGACCGGGGAGCTGTTTTTT.

Ten or more counts support this clonotype. The V gene is TRBV3-2, the J gene TRBJ2-5; TRBD1, the D gene given by the table, was not confirmed from the DNA. TRBV3-2 is listed as a pseudogene. The CDR3 is made up of 14 amino acids. CDR3 sequence (DNA): TGTGCCAGCAGCCCTCGGACAGAAGAAGAGACCCAGTACTTC. This codes for CASSPRTEEETQYF.

This clonotype was detected a few times. V and J are TRBV29-1 and TRBJ2-1; 8 bases are shared with TRBD2. The ends lost 3 bases at V and 5 bases at J; junction bases unmatched: 3. The CDR3 loop spans 13 amino acids. The germline V gene has CDR1 SQVTM and CDR2 ANQGSEA. The chain's CDR3 is CSVDKRGNNEQFF. CDR3 in DNA: TGCAGCGTTGATAAGCGGGGGAACAATGAGCAGTTCTTC.

The CDR3 region has the DNA TGTGCCAGCAGCCCCCTTGGGGGCTACGAGCAGTACTTC. This encodes CASSPLGGYEQYF. The rearrangement links TRBV7-9 to TRBJ2-7; D may match TRBD1 or TRBD2 (5 bases each). The V gene lost 5 bases and the J gene lost 3 bases, with 11 bases spanning the gap. This CDR3 contains 13 residues. In germline, CDR1 is SEHNR, CDR2 FQNEAQ (reference sequence).

This clonotype was counted a few times. This CDR3 reads CASSTDSNQPQHF. The CDR3 DNA reads as TGTGCCAGTAGTACGGATAGCAATCAGCCCCAGCATTTT. The chain is built from TRBV19 and TRBJ1-5; D remains unclear. Trimming took 4 bases from V and 0 from J, leaving 4 bases between them. The germline V gene encodes CDR1 LNHDA and CDR2 SQIVND (reference sequence). The CDR3 has 13 amino acids.

The rearrangement links TRBV12-3 or TRBV12-4 to TRBJ1-1; 7 bases are shared with TRBD1. The CDR3 contains 14 residues. V was pared by 3 bases and J by 1 base, with 2 bases of the junction left unmatched. Here the CDR3 DNA reads TGTGCCAGCAGTTTTGGGACAGCGAACACTGAAGCTTTCTTT. Translated: CASSFGTANTEAFF.

The V and J genes are TRBV28 and TRBJ1-4; D gene uncertain. CDR1 is MDHEN and CDR2 is SYDVKM in the germline V gene. Trimming took off 3 bases at V and 4 bases at J, with 6 bases between the two ends. The CDR3 length is 13 residues. The CDR3 nucleotides read TGTGCCAGCAGTTTGGAGGGTAATGAAAAACTGTTTTTT. Translated, it gives CASSLEGNEKLFF.

This clonotype was found a few times. The CDR3 sequence is CASRVRGTEAFF. CDR3 DNA: TGTGCCAGCAGGGTCAGGGGCACTGAAGCTTTCTTT. V and J are TRBV6-2 or TRBV6-3 and TRBJ1-1; possible D gene TRBD1, 6 bases. There are 12 residues in the CDR3. Germline CDR1 reads MNHEY; CDR2 reads SVGEGT. Between the trimmed V and J ends, which lost 6 bases and 4 bases, there was a span of 9 bases.

This clonotype was picked up a small number of times. This sequence joins TRBV20-1 and TRBJ2-1; D possibly uses TRBD1 or TRBD2 (6 bases each). Germline values: CDR1 DFQATT, CDR2 SNEGSKA (reference sequence). The CDR3 contains 16 residues. Trimming shortened V by 5 bases and J by 8 bases, and 25 bases separated the two germline ends. CDR3 in DNA: TGCAGTGCTGAGGCCGGGACTCATCTATCAGGGGATGAGCAGTTCTTC. Its protein product is CSAEAGTHLSGDEQFF.

This clonotype was recorded a few times. The V call is TRBV28, the J call TRBJ1-2; TRBD1 agrees at 7 bases. The ends lost 2 bases at V and 8 bases at J; junction bases unmatched: 8. Germline V gene data show CDR1 as MDHEN and CDR2 as SYDVKM. The length of the CDR3 is 14 residues. As DNA, the CDR3 is TGTGCCAGCAGTTTACCGAGACAGGGAGGGGGCTACACCTTC. Amino acid sequence: CASSLPRQGGGYTF.

The chain has TRBV9 and TRBJ2-7; 12 positions agree with TRBD1. CDR1 and CDR2 (germline): SGDLS, YYNGEE. This CDR3 contains 15 residues. The junction had 4 bases not matched to a gene; V was cut back by 3 bases and J by 3 bases. The CDR3 DNA follows: TGTGCCAGCAGCGCGGGACAGGGGGCGGGCTACGAGCAGTACTTC. Protein sequence: CASSAGQGAGYEQYF.

This chain links TRBV5-1 with TRBJ1-2, with 8 positions matching TRBD1. The CDR3 contains 15 residues. V dropped 5 bases and J dropped 7; count of bases not matched to a gene: 13. Per the germline V gene, CDR1 is SGHRS and CDR2 is YFSETQ. The chain's CDR3 is CASRSDDRGSAGYTF. CDR3 nucleotides: TGCGCCAGCAGGAGTGATGACAGGGGATCCGCTGGCTACACCTTC.

The chain links TRBV6-1 to TRBJ2-1; no clear D gene. Germline V gives CDR1 MNHNS, CDR2 SASEGT. This CDR3 region has 16 residues. V lost 2 bases and J 0 bases, leaving 11 bases between the germline ends. The chain's CDR3 is CASSESWHSSYNEQFF. The CDR3, as DNA: TGTGCCAGCAGTGAATCATGGCACAGCTCCTACAATGAGCAGTTCTTC.

This clonotype was counted once. The rearrangement links TRBV27 to TRBJ1-1, with 8 nucleotides matching TRBD1. This CDR3 comprises 17 residues. The germline V gene encodes CDR1 MNHEY and CDR2 SMNVEV (reference sequence). V lost 1 base to trimming and J lost 1 base; unmatched junction nucleotides: 8. The CDR3 is CASSLFRAGGPNTEAFF. CDR3 DNA sequence: TGTGCCAGCAGTTTATTCCGGGCAGGGGGCCCGAACACTGAAGCTTTCTTT.

This clonotype was seen only a few times. The CDR3 region is CASSYEASGNNEQFF. CDR3 coding DNA: TGTGCCAGCAGTTACGAGGCTAGCGGGAACAATGAGCAGTTCTTC. V is TRBV6-5 and J is TRBJ2-1; 9 bases are a match to TRBD2. J gave up 5 bases and V 2 bases, and 4 bases lay outside the gene matches. Germline-derived CDR1 and CDR2 are MNHEY and SVGAGI. The length of the CDR3 is 15 residues.

This clonotype was counted once. V usage is TRBV13 and J usage is TRBJ2-1; possibly TRBD1 for D (6 bases). There are 15 residues in the CDR3. V lost 4 bases to trimming and J lost 3 bases, with 13 bases between them. The V gene's germline CDR1 is PRHDT and CDR2 FYEKMQ (reference sequence). DNA for the CDR3: TGTGCCAGCAGCTCCTCTTGGACAGACTACAATGAGCAGTTCTTC. It codes for CASSSSWTDYNEQFF.

V usage is TRBV28 and J usage is TRBJ2-7, with D possibly TRBD1 on 6 matching bases. The CDR3 contains 14 residues. With 6 bases removed from V and 0 bases from J, the gap between germline ends came to 12 bases. Germline loops: CDR1 MDHEN, CDR2 SYDVKM. The CDR3 region has the DNA TGTGCCAGCAGGGATACAGGGTTCTCCTACGAGCAGTACTTC. The encoded protein is CASRDTGFSYEQYF.

This clonotype has a handful of counts. The chain recombines TRBV2 with TRBJ2-2; TRBD2 is a possible D gene (6 bases). From germline, CDR1 is SNHLY and CDR2 FYNNEI. The V end lost 8 bases, the J end lost 0 bases, and 16 bases lay between the germline ends. The CDR3 length is 16 residues. Here the CDR3 reads CASWGVMEANTGELFF. CDR3 in DNA: TGTGCCAGCTGGGGGGTTATGGAGGCGAACACCGGGGAGCTGTTTTTT.

The chain joins TRBV15 to TRBJ1-1, with 8 nucleotides matching TRBD1. This CDR3 is 15 amino acids long. Germline assignment: CDR1 LNHNV and CDR2 YYDKDF (reference sequence). The trim removed 0 bases at V and 4 bases at J, leaving 4 bases unmatched. CDR3 nucleotides: TGTGCCACCAGCAGAGATAGGGGACAGGCCACTGAAGCTTTCTTT. This translates into CATSRDRGQATEAFF.

This clonotype occurred a few times. This chain connects TRBV7-9 to TRBJ2-7; weak D call: TRBD2 (6 bases). The CDR3 consists of 13 residues. Germline V gene data show CDR1 as SEHNR and CDR2 as FQNEAQ (reference sequence). V lost 4 bases to trimming and J lost 2 bases, with 9 bases between them. CDR3 protein: CASSSWRAYEQYF. CDR3 bases: TGTGCCAGCAGCTCTTGGAGGGCCTACGAGCAGTACTTC.

This chain links TRBV7-8 with TRBJ1-4; D not resolved. V gave up 2 bases and J gave up 15 bases, with 10 bases separating them. The CDR3 covers 11 residues. The germline CDR1 and CDR2 sequences are SGHVS and FQNEAQ. The CDR3: CASSLHGLMFF. The CDR3, as DNA: TGTGCCAGCAGCTTACACGGTTTGATGTTTTTT.

V and J are TRBV12-3 or TRBV12-4 and TRBJ2-3, with 8 bases lining up with TRBD2. The length of the CDR3 is 16 residues. V was pared by 6 bases and J by 0 bases, with 8 bases of the junction left unmatched. The CDR3 region has the DNA TGTGCCAGCAGCAAGTTAGCGGGACTCAGCACAGATACGCAGTATTTT. The encoded protein is CASSKLAGLSTDTQYF.